The rows below give T cell receptor beta chains drawn from one sample of a study of cytotoxic CD8 clonotypes in ibrutinib-treated CLL. Data came from immunoSEQ multiplex PCR; TCRdb stores just in-frame clones and leaves some out. Of around 160,000 clones in the sample, roughly 77% were seen once. Sequencing used PBMCs, obtained after 12 months of ibrutinib treatment. The receptor source for this set is a human donor with chronic lymphocytic leukemia. Both conserved end residues are part of each CDR3. A D gene is named only where the DNA matches it firmly. For some rows the clone size is stated as once, few or many, or as a class when expanded; others skip it.

TRBV7-9,-,TRBJ1-1,-,CASSPGVGSPNTEAFF,TGTGCCAGCAGCCCTGGAGTGGGATCACCGAACACTGAAGCTTTCTTT
TRBV28,TRBD1,TRBJ1-2,-,CASSLDRGDVGYGYTF,TGTGCCAGCAGTTTGGACAGGGGAGACGTAGGCTATGGCTACACCTTC
TRBV29-1,-,TRBJ2-7,-,CSAGGTSRSYEQYF,TGCAGCGCCGGAGGAACTAGCCGGTCCTACGAGCAGTACTTC
TRBV10-3,-,TRBJ2-7,-,CAISEGTYEQYF,TGTGCCATCAGTGAAGGGACCTACGAGCAGTACTTC
TRBV28,-,TRBJ1-3,-,CASSSPGSGGNTIYF,TGTGCCAGCAGTTCCCCAGGGTCGGGTGGAAACACCATATATTTT
TRBV19,-,TRBJ2-1,-,CAQENWSSYNEQFF,TGTGCCCAAGAGAACTGGAGCTCCTACAATGAGCAGTTCTTC
TRBV2,-,TRBJ2-5,once,CAARRGGETQYF,TGTGCCGCGCGCAGGGGGGGAGAGACCCAGTACTTC
TRBV18,-,TRBJ2-5,once,CASSPDASGTQYF,TGTGCCAGCTCACCGGATGCCTCGGGGACCCAGTACTTC
TRBV7-2,TRBD1,TRBJ1-5,once,CASSQPTGGNQPQHF,TGTGCCAGCAGCCAACCGACAGGGGGCAATCAGCCCCAGCATTTT
TRBV28,-,TRBJ2-7,-,CASSAMLSKYF,TGTGCCAGCAGTGCGATGTTGAGCAAGTACTTC
TRBV19,-,TRBJ1-3,-,CASPVGQPGAWRVAGTIYF,TGTGCCAGCCCCGTGGGGCAGCCGGGGGCCTGGAGGGTTGCCGGCACCATATATTTT
TRBV28,-,TRBJ1-3,-,CASSLTYTIYF,TGTGCCAGCAGTTTAACTTACACCATATATTTT
TRBV7-8,-,TRBJ2-5,-,CASSLGLASPGRTQYF,TGTGCCAGCAGCTTAGGATTGGCATCACCGGGTCGGACCCAGTACTTC
TRBV30,-,TRBJ1-5,-,CAWSEMGVQPQHF,TGTGCCTGGAGTGAGATGGGGGTCCAGCCCCAGCATTTT
TRBV18,-,TRBJ2-2,-,CASSPPPGWYDTGELFF,TGTGCCAGCTCACCTCCGCCAGGGTGGTACGACACCGGGGAGCTGTTTTTT
TRBV6-5,-,TRBJ1-4,once,CASSYRFGGYEKLFF,TGTGCCAGCAGTTACAGGTTCGGGGGCTATGAAAAACTGTTTTTT
TRBV12-5,TRBD2,TRBJ2-5,once,CASGLGEGQGQETQYF,TGTGCTAGTGGTTTGGGGGAGGGGCAAGGACAAGAGACCCAGTACTTC
TRBV6-1,TRBD1,TRBJ2-7,-,CASSEGQYEQYF,TGTGCCAGCAGTGAGGGACAGTACGAGCAGTACTTC
TRBV7-3,-,TRBJ2-3,-,CASSPGHGSTDTQYF,TGTGCCAGCAGCCCCGGGCACGGAAGCACAGATACGCAGTATTTT
TRBV12-5,TRBD1,TRBJ2-3,-,CASGLGRDRYTDTQYF,TGTGCTAGTGGTTTAGGAAGGGACAGATACACAGATACGCAGTATTTT
TRBV28,TRBD1,TRBJ1-1,-,CASRGQGPWTEAFF,TGTGCCAGCAGAGGACAGGGGCCGTGGACTGAAGCTTTCTTT
TRBV5-1,-,TRBJ1-6,-,CASSSREGNSPLHF,TGCGCCAGCAGCTCCCGGGAGGGAAATTCACCCCTCCACTTT
TRBV19,TRBD1,TRBJ1-5,-,CASSTLRDSTQPKNQPQHF,TGTGCCAGTAGTACACTCCGGGACAGCACCCAACCAAAGAATCAGCCCCAGCATTTT
TRBV13,TRBD1,TRBJ2-7,-,CASSSRQGTYEQYF,TGTGCCAGCAGCTCGAGACAGGGGACCTACGAGCAGTACTTC
TRBV27,TRBD1,TRBJ1-2,-,CASSLYWTGPSRDNYGYTF,TGTGCCAGCAGTTTATATTGGACAGGGCCGAGCCGGGATAACTATGGCTACACCTTC